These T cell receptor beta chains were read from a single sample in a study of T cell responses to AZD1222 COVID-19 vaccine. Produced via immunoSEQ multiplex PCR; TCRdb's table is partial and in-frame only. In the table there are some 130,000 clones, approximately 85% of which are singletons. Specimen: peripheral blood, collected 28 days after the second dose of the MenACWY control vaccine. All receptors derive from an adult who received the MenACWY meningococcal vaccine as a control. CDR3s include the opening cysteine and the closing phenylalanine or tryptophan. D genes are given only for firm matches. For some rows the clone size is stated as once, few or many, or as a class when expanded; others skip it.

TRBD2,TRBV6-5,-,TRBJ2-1,CASRRGLADNEQFF,TGTGCCAGCAGAAGGGGACTAGCGGACAATGAGCAGTTCTTC
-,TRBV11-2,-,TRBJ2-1,CASTPGGPRSYNEQFF,TGTGCCAGCACTCCTGGAGGACCCAGGTCCTACAATGAGCAGTTCTTC
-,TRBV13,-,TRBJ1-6,CASSYRPTYNSPLHF,TGTGCCAGCAGCTACCGACCGACCTATAATTCACCCCTCCACTTT
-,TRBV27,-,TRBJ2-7,CASSLTAGAPLRSYF,TGTGCCAGCAGTTTAACGGCAGGGGCCCCGCTACGTTCATACTTC
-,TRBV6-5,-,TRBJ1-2,CASSYLPADYGYTF,TGTGCCAGCAGTTACCTTCCGGCAGACTATGGCTACACCTTC
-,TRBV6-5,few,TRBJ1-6,CASSLETSPLHF,TGTGCCAGCAGTCTAGAAACGTCACCCCTCCACTTT
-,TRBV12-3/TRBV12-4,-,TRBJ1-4,CASSSIGGAELFF,TGTGCCAGCAGTTCGATCGGGGGAGCGGAACTGTTTTTT
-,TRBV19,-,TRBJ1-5,CASSTVTADYQHF,TGTGCCAGTAGTACCGTCACAGCCGACTACCAGCATTTT
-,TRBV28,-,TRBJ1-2,CASSFQAYGYTF,TGTGCCAGCAGTTTCCAGGCCTATGGCTACACCTTC
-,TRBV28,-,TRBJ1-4,CASSLPFEKLFF,TGTGCCAGCAGTCTCCCTTTTGAAAAACTGTTTTTT
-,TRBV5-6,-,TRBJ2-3,CASSLVGDPTDTQYF,TGTGCCAGCAGCTTGGTAGGGGACCCTACAGATACGCAGTATTTT
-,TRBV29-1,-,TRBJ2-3,CSVAGDPSDTQYF,TGCAGCGTTGCGGGAGACCCCTCGGATACGCAGTATTTT
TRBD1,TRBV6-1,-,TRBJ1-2,CASSEKPGQGPDGYTF,TGTGCCAGCAGTGAAAAACCGGGACAGGGACCCGATGGCTACACCTTC
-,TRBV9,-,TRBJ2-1,CASSVATATYNEQFF,TGTGCCAGCAGCGTAGCTACTGCAACCTACAATGAGCAGTTCTTC
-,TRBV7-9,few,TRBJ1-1,CASSLDLSLGAFF,TGTGCCAGCAGCTTAGATCTGAGCCTTGGGGCTTTCTTT
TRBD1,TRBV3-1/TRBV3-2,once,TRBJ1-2,CASSQAARGPPDYGYTF,TGTGCCAGCAGCCAAGCGGCCAGGGGGCCCCCGGACTATGGCTACACCTTC
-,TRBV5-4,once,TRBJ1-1,CASSSLQETEAFF,TGTGCCAGCAGCTCCCTCCAGGAGACTGAAGCTTTCTTT
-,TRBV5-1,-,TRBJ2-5,CASDAGSETQYF,TGCGCCAGCGACGCTGGTTCGGAGACCCAGTACTTC
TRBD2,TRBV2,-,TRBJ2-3,CASSEALLGGDSNTQYF,TGTGCCAGCAGTGAAGCGCTTTTGGGGGGGGATTCGAATACGCAGTATTTT
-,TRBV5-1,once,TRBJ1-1,CASSPQENTEAFF,TGCGCCAGCAGCCCACAAGAGAACACTGAAGCTTTCTTT
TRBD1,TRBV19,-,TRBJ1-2,CASRDRGFQSSGYTF,TGTGCCAGTAGGGACAGGGGCTTTCAATCTTCTGGCTACACCTTC
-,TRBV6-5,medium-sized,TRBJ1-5,CASSYSRDIAMPQHF,TGTGCCAGCAGTTACTCGAGGGACATAGCCATGCCCCAGCATTTT
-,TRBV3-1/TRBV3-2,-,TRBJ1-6,CASSQPPRGAVSPLHF,TGTGCCAGCAGCCAACCCCCGCGGGGGGCTGTTTCACCCCTCCACTTT
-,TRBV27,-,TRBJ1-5,CASSVVGLGNQPQHF,TGTGCCAGCAGCGTTGTGGGGCTGGGCAATCAGCCCCAGCATTTT
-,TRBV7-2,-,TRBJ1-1,CASSLRAELNTEAFF,TGTGCCAGCAGCTTAAGGGCGGAGTTGAACACTGAAGCTTTCTTT
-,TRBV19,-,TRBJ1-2,CASVMEQGRNYGYTF,TGTGCCAGTGTTATGGAGCAGGGTCGTAACTATGGCTACACCTTC
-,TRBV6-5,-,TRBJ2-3,CASLTGHNTDTQYF,TGTGCCAGTCTCACGGGACACAACACAGATACGCAGTATTTT
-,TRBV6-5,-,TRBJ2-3,CATRGYTDTQYF,TGTGCCACCCGGGGTTACACAGATACGCAGTATTTT
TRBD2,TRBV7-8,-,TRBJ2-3,CASRQTSGRLSGTDTQYF,TGTGCCAGCAGGCAAACTAGCGGGAGATTATCGGGCACAGATACGCAGTATTTT